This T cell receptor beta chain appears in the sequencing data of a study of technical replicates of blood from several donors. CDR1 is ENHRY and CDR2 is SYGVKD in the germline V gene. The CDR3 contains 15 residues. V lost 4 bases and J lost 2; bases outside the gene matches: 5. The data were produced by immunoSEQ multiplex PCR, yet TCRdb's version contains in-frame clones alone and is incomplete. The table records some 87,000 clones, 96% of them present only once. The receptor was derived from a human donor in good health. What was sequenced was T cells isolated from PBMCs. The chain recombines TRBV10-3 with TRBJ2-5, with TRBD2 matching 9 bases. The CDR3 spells CAISGATSGQETQYF. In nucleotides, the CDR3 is TGTGCCATCAGTGGGGCTACTAGCGGGCAAGAGACCCAGTACTTC.